This entry lists 9 T cell receptor beta chains sequenced from one sample in a study of spatial heterogeneity in lung cancer. Findings and limits, study-wide: Expanded alpha and beta TCR counts within tumors tracked tumor mutation counts.

Their specific antigens are unknown. TCRdb fed the 5' RACE reads into MiXCR, producing one record per CDR3 protein. This sample has some 3,000 distinct CDR3 sequences, with over 20% found just once. The time point is: sample taken at primary tumor resection. The sample was lung tumor tissue, taken at surgery. Receptors were obtained from a female donor with early-stage non-small cell lung cancer.

The chain carries TRBV7-2 and TRBJ2-1; possibly TRBD1 or TRBD2 for D (5 bases each). Trimming pared 1 base from V and 4 bases from J, leaving 14 bases between. This CDR3 comprises 16 residues. Germline-derived CDR1 and CDR2 are SGHTA and FQGNSA. The CDR3 DNA reads TGTGCCAGCAGCTTAGTTGGGGGTGGCCTTTACAATGAGCAGTTCTTC. It codes for CASSLVGGGLYNEQFF.

By proportion, this clonotype is medium-sized (0.01 to 0.1%). The chain has TRBV9 and TRBJ2-1; D is possibly TRBD1 (6 bases). Germline lookup yields CDR1 SGDLS and CDR2 YYNGEE. V was shortened by 5 bases and J by 0 bases, with 6 bases between the two germline ends. This CDR3 has 13 residues. The CDR3 coding sequence is TGTGCCAGCAGAGGGGGCTCCTACAATGAGCAGTTCTTC. Amino acids: CASRGGSYNEQFF.

This clonotype appeared many times. The chain combines TRBV29-1 with TRBJ1-2, with D unclear. Trimming took off 6 bases at V and 4 bases at J, with 15 bases between the two ends. CDR1 is SQVTM and CDR2 is ANQGSEA in the germline V gene. The CDR3 is 13 residues long. CDR3 loop: CSVPPLQGYGYTF. CDR3 DNA: TGCAGCGTCCCCCCCCTACAAGGCTATGGCTACACCTTC.

The CDR3 DNA is TGTGCCAGCAGCGTAGAAGTGGCCGGGGAGCTGTTTTTT. Its protein is CASSVEVAGELFF. V gene TRBV9 combines with J gene TRBJ2-2; D not resolved. Germline CDR1 and CDR2: SGDLS and YYNGEE. The germline V and J ends were trimmed by 0 bases and 6 bases, with 6 bases remaining between them. The CDR3 loop spans 13 amino acids. The variable domain in full, completed from reference TRBV9 and TRBJ2-2, reads DSGVTQTPKHLITATGQRVTLRCSPRSGDLSVYWYQQSLDQGLQFLIQYYNGEERAKGNILERFSAQQFPDLHSELNLSSLELGDSALYFCASSVEVAGELFFGEGSRLTVL.

By share, this clonotype ranks as large. The chain joins TRBV19 to TRBJ1-5, with 7 nucleotides matching TRBD1. CDR1 and CDR2 from the germline V gene are LNHDA and SQIVND (reference sequence). This CDR3 comprises 15 residues. The trim removed 5 bases at V and 1 base at J, leaving 5 bases unmatched. The CDR3 here is CASSLGQTSNQPQHF. CDR3 sequence (DNA): TGTGCCAGTAGTTTGGGACAGACCAGCAATCAGCCCCAGCATTTT. Variable domain in full (rest from reference TRBV19 and TRBJ1-5): DGGITQSPKYLFRKEGQNVTLSCEQNLNHDAMYWYRQDPGQGLRLIYYSQIVNDFQKGDIAEGYSVSREKKESFPLTVTSAQKNPTAFYLCASSLGQTSNQPQHFGDGTRLSIL.

This clonotype appeared a few times. The chain joins TRBV5-6 to TRBJ2-7, with D maybe TRBD1 (5 bases). V lost 0 bases and J 4 bases, leaving 14 bases between the germline ends. The CDR3 sequence is 15 residues long. Germline V gives CDR1 SGHDT, CDR2 YYEEEE. The CDR3 region has the DNA TGTGCCAGCAGCTTGGGATTGGGGCTTGGTTACGAGCAGTACTTC. Encoded protein: CASSLGLGLGYEQYF.

The V gene is TRBV14, the J gene TRBJ2-3; D remains unclear. CDR3 size: 15 residues. The V end lost 0 bases, the J end lost 0 bases, and 7 bases lay between the germline ends. Germline CDR1 reads SGHDN; CDR2 reads FVKESK. In DNA, the CDR3 is TGTGCCAGCAGCCAAGAGAACCCTAGCACAGATACGCAGTATTTT. Protein: CASSQENPSTDTQYF.

This clonotype was seen once. The chain has TRBV27 and TRBJ1-5; tentative D call: TRBD1 (6 bases). V was shortened by 0 bases and J by 2 bases, with 8 bases between the two germline ends. The germline V gene has CDR1 MNHEY and CDR2 SMNVEV (reference sequence). The CDR3 contains 15 residues. The CDR3 coding sequence is TGTGCCAGCAGTTTATCACAGGGACGCAATCAGCCCCAGCATTTT. Its translation: CASSLSQGRNQPQHF.

The V call is TRBV6-2 or TRBV6-3, the J call TRBJ2-1; the D gene is possibly TRBD2 (6 bases). The CDR3 extends over 16 amino acids. Trimming left V 0 bases short and J 4 bases short, with 13 bases between. The V gene's germline CDR1 is MNHEY and CDR2 SVGEGT. CDR3 amino acids: CASSYSRNSGYNEQFF. The CDR3, as DNA: TGTGCCAGCAGTTACTCCCGGAATAGCGGATACAATGAGCAGTTCTTC.